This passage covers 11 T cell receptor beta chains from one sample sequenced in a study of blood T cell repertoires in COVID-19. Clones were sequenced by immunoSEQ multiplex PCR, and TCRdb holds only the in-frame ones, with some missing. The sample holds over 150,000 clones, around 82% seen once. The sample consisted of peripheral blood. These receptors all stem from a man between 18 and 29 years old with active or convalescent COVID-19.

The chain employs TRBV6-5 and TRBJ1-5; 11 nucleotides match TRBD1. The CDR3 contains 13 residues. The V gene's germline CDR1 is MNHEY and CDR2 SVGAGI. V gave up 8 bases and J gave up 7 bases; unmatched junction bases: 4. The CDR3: CASRTGGGQPQHF. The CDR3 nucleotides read TGTGCCAGCCGGACAGGGGGCGGGCAGCCCCAGCATTTT.

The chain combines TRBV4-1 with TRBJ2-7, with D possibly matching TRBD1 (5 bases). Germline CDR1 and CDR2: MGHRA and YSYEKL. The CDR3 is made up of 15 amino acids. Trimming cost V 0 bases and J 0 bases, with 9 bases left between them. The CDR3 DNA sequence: TGCGCCAGCAGCCAAGAGACAGCCCTCTCCTACGAGCAGTACTTC. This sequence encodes CASSQETALSYEQYF.

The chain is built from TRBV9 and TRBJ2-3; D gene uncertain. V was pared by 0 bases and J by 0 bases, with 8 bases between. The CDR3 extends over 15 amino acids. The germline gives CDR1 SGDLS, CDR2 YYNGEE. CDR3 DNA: TGTGCCAGCAGCGTAGCTACTACAAGCACAGATACGCAGTATTTT. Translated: CASSVATTSTDTQYF. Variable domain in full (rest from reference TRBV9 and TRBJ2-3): DSGVTQTPKHLITATGQRVTLRCSPRSGDLSVYWYQQSLDQGLQFLIQYYNGEERAKGNILERFSAQQFPDLHSELNLSSLELGDSALYFCASSVATTSTDTQYFGPGTRLTVL.

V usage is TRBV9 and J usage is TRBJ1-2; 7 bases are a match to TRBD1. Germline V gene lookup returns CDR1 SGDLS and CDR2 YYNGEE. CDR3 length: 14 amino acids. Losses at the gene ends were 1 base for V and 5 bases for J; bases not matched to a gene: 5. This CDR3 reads CASSVPTGRYGYTF. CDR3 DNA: TGTGCCAGCAGCGTACCGACAGGGAGATATGGCTACACCTTC.

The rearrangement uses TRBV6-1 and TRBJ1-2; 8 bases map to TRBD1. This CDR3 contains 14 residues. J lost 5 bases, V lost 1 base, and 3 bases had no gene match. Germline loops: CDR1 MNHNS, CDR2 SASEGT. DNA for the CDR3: TGTGCCAGCAGTGAAGGGTGGACAGGGTATGGCTACACCTTC. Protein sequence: CASSEGWTGYGYTF.

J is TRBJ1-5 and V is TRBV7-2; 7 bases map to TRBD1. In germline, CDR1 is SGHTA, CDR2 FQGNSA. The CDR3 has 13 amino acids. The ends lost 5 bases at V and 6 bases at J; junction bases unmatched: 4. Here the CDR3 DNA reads TGTGCCAGCAGCCAAACAGGGGTTCAGCCCCAGCATTTT. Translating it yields CASSQTGVQPQHF.

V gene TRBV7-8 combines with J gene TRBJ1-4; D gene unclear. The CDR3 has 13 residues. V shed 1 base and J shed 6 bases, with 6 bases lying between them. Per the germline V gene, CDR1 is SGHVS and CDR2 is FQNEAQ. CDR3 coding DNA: TGTGCCAGCAGCTTAGGGCGGGATGAAAAACTGTTTTTT. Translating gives CASSLGRDEKLFF. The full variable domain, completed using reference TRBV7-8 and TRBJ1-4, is GAGVSQSPRYKVAKRGQDVALRCDPISGHVSLFWYQQALGQGPEFLTYFQNEAQLDKSGLPSDRFFAERPEGSVSTLKIQRTQQEDSAVYLCASSLGRDEKLFFGSGTQLSVL.

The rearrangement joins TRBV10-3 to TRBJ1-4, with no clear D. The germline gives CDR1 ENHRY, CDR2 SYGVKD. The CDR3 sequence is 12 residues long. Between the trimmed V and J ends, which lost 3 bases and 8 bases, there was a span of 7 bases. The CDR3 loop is CAISEGGEKLFF. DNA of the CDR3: TGTGCCATCAGTGAAGGCGGGGAAAAACTGTTTTTT.

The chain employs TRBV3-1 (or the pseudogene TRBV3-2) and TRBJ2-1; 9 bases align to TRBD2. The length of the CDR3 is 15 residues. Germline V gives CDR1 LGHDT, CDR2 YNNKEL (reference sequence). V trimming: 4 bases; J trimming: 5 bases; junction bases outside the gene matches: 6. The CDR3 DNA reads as TGTGCCAGCAGCCGGCGGGGGGGCCTCAACAATGAGCAGTTCTTC. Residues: CASSRRGGLNNEQFF.

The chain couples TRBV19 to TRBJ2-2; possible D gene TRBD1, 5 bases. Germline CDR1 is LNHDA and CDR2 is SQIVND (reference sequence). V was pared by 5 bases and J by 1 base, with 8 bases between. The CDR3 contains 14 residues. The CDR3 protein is CASSEQVNTGELFF. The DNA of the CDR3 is TGTGCCAGTAGTGAACAGGTGAACACCGGGGAGCTGTTTTTT.

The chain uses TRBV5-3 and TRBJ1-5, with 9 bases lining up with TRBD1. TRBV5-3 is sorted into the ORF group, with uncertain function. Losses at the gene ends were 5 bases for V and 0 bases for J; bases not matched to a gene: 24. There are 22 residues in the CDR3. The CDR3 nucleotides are TGTGCCAGAAGTAGGTTTGGCGCACATCCCGGGACAGGGAAATATAGCAATCAGCCCCAGCATTTT. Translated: CARSRFGAHPGTGKYSNQPQHF.